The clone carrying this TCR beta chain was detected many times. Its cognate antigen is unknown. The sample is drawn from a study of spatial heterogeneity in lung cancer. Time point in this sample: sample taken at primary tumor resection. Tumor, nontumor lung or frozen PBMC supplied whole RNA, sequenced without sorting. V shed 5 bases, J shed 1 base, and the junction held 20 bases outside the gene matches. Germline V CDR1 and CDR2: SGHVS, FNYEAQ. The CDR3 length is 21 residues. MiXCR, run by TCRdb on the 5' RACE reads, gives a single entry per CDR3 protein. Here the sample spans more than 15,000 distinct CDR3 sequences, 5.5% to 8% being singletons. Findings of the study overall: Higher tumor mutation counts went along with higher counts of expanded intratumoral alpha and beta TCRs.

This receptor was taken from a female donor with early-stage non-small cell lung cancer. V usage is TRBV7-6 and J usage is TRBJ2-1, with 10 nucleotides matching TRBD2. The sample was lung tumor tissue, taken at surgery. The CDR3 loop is CASSAHLRSSGSRMSYNEQFF. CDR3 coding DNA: TGTGCCAGCAGCGCCCATCTCCGGTCTAGCGGGAGTCGTATGTCCTACAATGAGCAGTTCTTC.